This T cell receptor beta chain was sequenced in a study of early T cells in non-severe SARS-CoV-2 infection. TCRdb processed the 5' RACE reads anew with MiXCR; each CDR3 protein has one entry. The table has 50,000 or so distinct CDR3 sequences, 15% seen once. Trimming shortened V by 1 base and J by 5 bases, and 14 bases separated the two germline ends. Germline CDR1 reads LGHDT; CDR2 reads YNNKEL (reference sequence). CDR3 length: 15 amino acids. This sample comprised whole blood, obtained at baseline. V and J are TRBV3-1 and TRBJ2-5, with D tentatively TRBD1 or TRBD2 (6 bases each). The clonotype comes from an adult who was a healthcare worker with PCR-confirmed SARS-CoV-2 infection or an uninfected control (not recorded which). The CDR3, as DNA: TGTGCCAGCAGCCAAGCGCCCCTAGGGGGGGAGACCCAGTACTTC. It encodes CASSQAPLGGETQYF.